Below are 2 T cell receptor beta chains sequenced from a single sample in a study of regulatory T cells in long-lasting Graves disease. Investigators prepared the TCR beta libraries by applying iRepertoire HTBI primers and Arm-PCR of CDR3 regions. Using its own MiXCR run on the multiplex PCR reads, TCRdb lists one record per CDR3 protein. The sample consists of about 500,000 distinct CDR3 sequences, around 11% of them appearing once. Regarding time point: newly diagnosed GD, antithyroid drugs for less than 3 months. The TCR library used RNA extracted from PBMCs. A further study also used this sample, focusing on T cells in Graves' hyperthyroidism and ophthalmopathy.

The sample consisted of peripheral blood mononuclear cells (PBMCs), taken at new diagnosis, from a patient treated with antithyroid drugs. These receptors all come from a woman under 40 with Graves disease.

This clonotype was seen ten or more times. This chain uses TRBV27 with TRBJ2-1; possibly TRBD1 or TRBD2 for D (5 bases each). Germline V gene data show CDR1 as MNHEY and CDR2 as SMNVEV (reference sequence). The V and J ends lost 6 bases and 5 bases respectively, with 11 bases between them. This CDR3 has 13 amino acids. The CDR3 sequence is CASSPGPNNEQFF. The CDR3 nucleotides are TGTGCCAGCAGCCCGGGACCCAACAATGAGCAGTTCTTC.

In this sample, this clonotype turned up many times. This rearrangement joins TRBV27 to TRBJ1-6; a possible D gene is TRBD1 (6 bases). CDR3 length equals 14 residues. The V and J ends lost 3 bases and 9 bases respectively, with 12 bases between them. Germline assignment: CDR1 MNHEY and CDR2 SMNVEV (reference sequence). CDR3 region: CASSFKAGASPLHF. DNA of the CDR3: TGTGCCAGCAGTTTCAAAGCAGGGGCTTCACCCCTCCACTTT.